The 30 T cell receptor beta chains given below trace back to one sample, sequenced in a study of T cells in Graves' hyperthyroidism and ophthalmopathy. The CDR3 regions of TCR beta were amplified from RNA transcripts. Initially, a first-round RT-PCR of the TCR CDR3 employed the HTBI primer set. TCRdb re-derived calls from the multiplex PCR reads in MiXCR, one entry per CDR3 protein. This table has hundreds of thousands of distinct CDR3 sequences, about 45% appearing once. The sequenced sample was peripheral blood or thyroid tissue (not recorded which). The receptor source for this set is an adult man with Graves' disease, either hyperthyroidism or ophthalmopathy (not recorded which).

This clonotype occurred many times. The V and J genes are TRBV5-1 and TRBJ1-4; no reliable D call. Trimming shortened V by 0 bases and J by 7 bases, and 10 bases separated the two germline ends. CDR1 is SGHRS, CDR2 YFSETQ, per germline. The CDR3 covers 14 residues. The CDR3 sequence is CASSLESTSEKLFF. CDR3 coding DNA: TGCGCCAGCAGCTTGGAAAGTACAAGTGAAAAACTGTTTTTT.

As for this clonotype: Germline is not matched at one junction end, which may reflect a read error. V gene TRBV10-3 combines with J gene TRBJ2-2; a possible D gene is TRBD2 (6 bases). CDR1 ENHRY and CDR2 SYGVKD come from the germline V gene. This CDR3 is built from 14 residues. The CDR3 DNA follows: TGTGCCAGCAGTTACGCAGTGAACACCGGGGGGCTGTTTTTT. It yields the protein CASSYAVNTGGLFF.

The genes are TRBV5-4 and TRBJ2-2, with D unresolved. Germline values: CDR1 SGHNT, CDR2 YYREEE (reference sequence). The CDR3 totals 14 residues. Trimming removed 0 bases from V and 5 bases from J, with 8 bases in between. The CDR3: CASSLEVGTGELFF. The CDR3 nucleotides read TGTGCCAGCAGCTTGGAGGTGGGAACCGGGGAGCTGTTTTTT.

This clonotype was counted between two and nine times. The chain combines TRBV5-1 with TRBJ1-4, with 9 nucleotides matching TRBD1. CDR3 length: 16 amino acids. Germline CDR1 is SGHRS and CDR2 is YFSETQ. Trimming cost V 4 bases and J 5 bases; bases outside gene matches: 9. CDR3 sequence: CASSLIPGQGNEKLFF. CDR3 bases: TGCGCCAGCAGCCTCATCCCGGGACAGGGAAATGAAAAACTGTTTTTT.

The J gene is TRBJ2-7, the V gene TRBV20-1, with TRBD2 identical over 10 bases. Germline V gives CDR1 DFQATT, CDR2 SNEGSKA (reference sequence). The ends lost 3 bases at V and 2 bases at J; junction bases unmatched: 7. The CDR3 has 15 residues. CDR3 nucleotides: TGCAGTGCTAGTGGCGGACTAGCGGATCCCTACGAGCAGTACTTC. Protein sequence: CSASGGLADPYEQYF.

The chain joins TRBV20-1 to TRBJ1-2; D ambiguous. Germline V lookup: CDR1 DFQATT, CDR2 SNEGSKA (reference sequence). Trimming pared 3 bases from V and 4 bases from J, leaving 9 bases between. The CDR3 length is 12 residues. The CDR3 loop is CSARPPVYGYTF. Here the CDR3 DNA reads TGCAGTGCTAGGCCGCCGGTCTATGGCTACACCTTC.

This sequence joins TRBV5-1 and TRBJ2-6; D might be TRBD1 (5 bases). The CDR3 covers 16 residues. Trimming cost V 0 bases and J 1 base, with 8 bases left between them. Germline CDR1 reads SGHRS; CDR2 reads YFSETQ. The CDR3 nucleotides are TGCGCCAGCAGCTTGGGGGGCAGGTCTGGGGCCAACGTCCTGACTTTC. Amino acids: CASSLGGRSGANVLTF.

Note on this clonotype: The junction and the germline gene differ at one end; a read error may be behind it. The chain couples TRBV15 to TRBJ2-5; 9 bases are shared with TRBD1. The CDR3 has 15 amino acids. The germline V gene has CDR1 LNHNV and CDR2 YYDKDF (reference sequence). The CDR3 loop reads CASSRKDRGGETQYF. CDR3 in DNA: TGTGCCAGCAGCCGAAAGGACAGGGGAGGAGAGACCCAGTACTTC. Looking up the rest from reference TRBV15 and TRBJ2-5 gives the full variable domain: DAMVIQNPRYQVTQFGKPVTLSCSQTLNHNVMYWYQQKSSQAPKLLFHYYDKDFNNEADTPDNFQSRRPNTSFCFLDIRSPGLGDTAMYLCASSRKDRGGETQYFGPGTRLLVL.

This clonotype occurred many times. J is TRBJ2-2 and V is TRBV7-9; D ambiguous. The CDR3 loop spans 12 amino acids. V was shortened by 8 bases and J by 3 bases, with 7 bases between the two germline ends. Germline loops: CDR1 SEHNR, CDR2 FQNEAQ (reference sequence). CDR3 nucleotide sequence: TGTGCCAGCTCACGGTACACCGGGGAGCTGTTTTTT. This sequence encodes CASSRYTGELFF.

V and J are TRBV6-6 and TRBJ1-2; 9 bases are a match to TRBD1. The germline gives CDR1 MNHNY, CDR2 SVGAGI (reference sequence). The V and J ends lost 7 bases and 8 bases, in that order; junction bases with no gene match: 8. The CDR3 has 13 amino acids. CDR3 in DNA: TGTGCCAGCATTGTTTGGACAGGGGACGGCTACACCTTC. Encoded protein: CASIVWTGDGYTF.

V is TRBV15 and J is TRBJ1-6; D is uncertain. Trimming took 0 bases from V and 11 from J, leaving 8 bases between them. The V gene's germline CDR1 is LNHNV and CDR2 YYDKDF (reference sequence). The CDR3 covers 13 residues. The CDR3 nucleotides read TGTGCCACCAGCAGAGATTATGAACCACCCCTCCACTTT. It codes for CATSRDYEPPLHF.

J is TRBJ1-2 and V is TRBV20-1; D not certain. The V end lost 6 bases, the J end lost 1 base, and 12 bases lay between the germline ends. Germline V lookup: CDR1 DFQATT, CDR2 SNEGSKA (reference sequence). CDR3 length: 13 amino acids. The CDR3 loop is CSARRSDNYGYTF. CDR3 sequence (DNA): TGCAGTGCACGGAGATCCGATAACTATGGCTACACCTTC.

The V gene is TRBV20-1, the J gene TRBJ1-4; maybe TRBD1 (5 bases). Germline values: CDR1 DFQATT, CDR2 SNEGSKA (reference sequence). Trimming cost V 3 bases and J 5 bases, with 16 bases left between them. This CDR3 region has 15 residues. The CDR3 protein is CSASRLGDLNEKLFF. CDR3 nucleotide sequence: TGCAGTGCTAGCCGGCTAGGGGATCTAAATGAAAAACTGTTTTTT.

V gene TRBV19 combines with J gene TRBJ1-5, with D unclear. This CDR3 is built from 20 residues. Trimming took 3 bases from V and 0 from J, leaving 24 bases between them. Germline values: CDR1 LNHDA, CDR2 SQIVND (reference sequence). CDR3 amino acids: CASSIPLSRAVGSSNQPQHF. In DNA, the CDR3 is TGTGCCAGTAGTATCCCCCTATCCCGGGCCGTGGGGTCTAGCAATCAGCCCCAGCATTTT.

The J gene is TRBJ1-2, the V gene TRBV7-2, with a tentative D call TRBD1 (5 bases). The CDR3 runs to 13 residues. The V gene's germline CDR1 is SGHTA and CDR2 FQGNSA. V lost 7 bases and J 4 bases, leaving 13 bases between the germline ends. The CDR3 protein is CASTRTGRYGYTF. DNA for the CDR3: TGTGCCAGCACCCGGACGGGGCGCTATGGCTACACCTTC.

This clonotype was seen ten or more times. This sequence joins TRBV12-3 or TRBV12-4 and TRBJ1-1, with TRBD1 as a possible D gene (6 bases). The CDR3 spans 15 residues. With 0 bases removed from V and 6 bases from J, the gap between germline ends came to 14 bases. The CDR3 DNA sequence: TGTGCCAGCAGTTTAGCGGGACATAGCGTCGCTGAAGCTTTCTTT. Encoded protein: CASSLAGHSVAEAFF.

This clonotype was recorded once. This CDR3 reads CSGKGGSEAFF. CDR3 nucleotides: TGCAGCGGCAAGGGGGGCTCTGAAGCTTTCTTT. The chain carries TRBV29-1 and TRBJ1-1, with a tentative D call TRBD1 (6 bases). This CDR3 region has 11 residues. CDR1 is SQVTM, CDR2 ANQGSEA, per germline. Trimming took off 7 bases at V and 6 bases at J, with 12 bases between the two ends.

This clonotype has a count of ten or more. V gene TRBV9 combines with J gene TRBJ1-1, with 8 bases aligning to TRBD1. V lost 5 bases, J lost 8 bases, and 8 bases stayed unmatched. The CDR3 is made up of 13 amino acids. The germline V gene has CDR1 SGDLS and CDR2 YYNGEE. The CDR3 DNA is TGTGCCAGCAGTAACAGGGGGGCTGCGGAAGCTTTCTTT. Encoded protein: CASSNRGAAEAFF.

This clonotype was found a few times. This chain's CDR3 is CSARRGHSRKLFF. The CDR3 DNA follows: TGCAGTGCTAGAAGAGGACATTCTCGAAAACTGTTTTTT. The chain employs TRBV20-1 and TRBJ1-4; D may be TRBD1 (5 bases). The germline gives CDR1 DFQATT, CDR2 SNEGSKA (reference sequence). This CDR3 has 13 amino acids. V lost 2 bases and J lost 10, with 14 bases in between.

There are a few counts of this clonotype. J is TRBJ1-6 and V is TRBV20-1, with unresolved D. Trimming removed 0 bases from V and 2 bases from J, with 8 bases in between. The CDR3 totals 15 residues. The germline CDR1 and CDR2 sequences are DFQATT and SNEGSKA (reference sequence). The CDR3 here is CSARDRQTYNSPLHF. CDR3 bases: TGCAGTGCTAGAGATCGACAAACCTATAATTCACCCCTCCACTTT.

This clonotype was counted many times. This may arise from a read error, as a much more abundant clone is one base away. The V gene is TRBV5-1, the J gene TRBJ1-1; unclear D gene. This CDR3 has 12 residues. Germline CDR1 is SGHRS and CDR2 is YFSETQ. The CDR3, as DNA: TGTGCCAGCAGCTTAGGACGGGCTGAAGCTTTCTTT. It encodes CASSLGRAEAFF.

The rearrangement links TRBV6-5 to TRBJ2-7, with a possible D match to TRBD1 (5 bases). CDR3 length: 14 residues. Germline lookup yields CDR1 MNHEY and CDR2 SVGAGI. V was pared by 5 bases and J by 2 bases, with 13 bases between. Written as DNA, the CDR3 is TGTGCCAGCAGTGAAGTCGACAGCACCTACGAGCAGTACTTC. Its protein product is CASSEVDSTYEQYF.

This clonotype was detected ten times or more. The chain couples TRBV24-1 to TRBJ1-5; 8 bases match TRBD1. Germline V gene lookup returns CDR1 KGHDR and CDR2 SFDVKD. The CDR3 covers 15 residues. The J segment lost 3 bases and the V segment lost 3 bases, leaving 3 bases of the junction unmatched. The DNA for the CDR3 is TGTGCCACCAGTGATCCAGGGGGCAACAATCAGCCCCAGCATTTT. This encodes CATSDPGGNNQPQHF.

This clonotype was detected a few times. The rearrangement uses TRBV24-1 and TRBJ2-2, with D hard to call. Germline V gives CDR1 KGHDR, CDR2 SFDVKD. The V end lost 4 bases, the J end lost 5 bases, and 10 bases lay between the germline ends. The CDR3 runs 14 residues. CDR3 amino acids: CATSDPTLTGELFF. The CDR3 DNA is TGTGCCACCAGTGACCCTACTTTAACCGGGGAGCTGTTTTTT.

This chain connects TRBV7-2 to TRBJ1-4; D is unresolved. Per germline, CDR1 SGHTA and CDR2 FQGNSA. CDR3 length: 12 amino acids. V was pared by 4 bases and J by 12 bases, with 12 bases between. CDR3 nucleotide sequence: TGTGCCAGCAGCTACACGGCGGGAGAACTGTTTTTT. Protein sequence: CASSYTAGELFF.

This clonotype has only one observation. This chain links TRBV6-1 with TRBJ1-3; D call uncertain. The CDR3 covers 16 residues. From germline, CDR1 is MNHNS and CDR2 SASEGT. The V end lost 6 bases, the J end lost 2 bases, and 17 bases lay between the germline ends. CDR3 sequence reads: CASSQSGLSPGNTIYF. DNA of the CDR3: TGTGCCAGCAGCCAATCTGGGCTAAGCCCTGGAAACACCATATATTTT.

This chain connects TRBV29-1 to TRBJ1-2, with 10 bases that match TRBD1. Germline V gene lookup returns CDR1 SQVTM and CDR2 ANQGSEA. This CDR3 region has 12 residues. CDR3 nucleotide sequence: TGCAGGGTGACAGGGGGCGGCTATGGCTACACCTTC. Translated: CRVTGGGYGYTF.

The chain recombines TRBV19 with TRBJ1-4; D is perhaps TRBD1 (5 bases). Trimming removed 5 bases at V and 7 bases at J, with 17 bases between. CDR1 is LNHDA, CDR2 SQIVND, per germline (reference sequence). CDR3 length: 15 amino acids. The CDR3 region is CASSPTGTGFEKLFF. The CDR3 DNA reads as TGTGCCAGTAGTCCCACCGGGACGGGATTTGAAAAACTGTTTTTT.

The chain combines TRBV20-1 with TRBJ1-2; a weak D match, TRBD1 (6 bases). The CDR3 contains 14 residues. The ends were cut back, 0 bases at V and 4 bases at J, with 12 bases in the middle. The germline V gene encodes CDR1 DFQATT and CDR2 SNEGSKA (reference sequence). CDR3 coding DNA: TGCAGTGCTAGAGATCTCGAACAGGGCTATGGCTACACCTTC. It codes for CSARDLEQGYGYTF.

This clonotype occurred a few times. The J gene is TRBJ2-7, the V gene TRBV20-1; perhaps TRBD1 as D (5 bases). The V and J ends lost 0 bases and 0 bases respectively, with 9 bases between them. This CDR3 is 14 amino acids long. Per germline, CDR1 DFQATT and CDR2 SNEGSKA (reference sequence). The CDR3 nucleotides read TGCAGTGCTAGAGAACAGGCAAGCTCCTACGAGCAGTACTTC. It translates to CSAREQASSYEQYF.